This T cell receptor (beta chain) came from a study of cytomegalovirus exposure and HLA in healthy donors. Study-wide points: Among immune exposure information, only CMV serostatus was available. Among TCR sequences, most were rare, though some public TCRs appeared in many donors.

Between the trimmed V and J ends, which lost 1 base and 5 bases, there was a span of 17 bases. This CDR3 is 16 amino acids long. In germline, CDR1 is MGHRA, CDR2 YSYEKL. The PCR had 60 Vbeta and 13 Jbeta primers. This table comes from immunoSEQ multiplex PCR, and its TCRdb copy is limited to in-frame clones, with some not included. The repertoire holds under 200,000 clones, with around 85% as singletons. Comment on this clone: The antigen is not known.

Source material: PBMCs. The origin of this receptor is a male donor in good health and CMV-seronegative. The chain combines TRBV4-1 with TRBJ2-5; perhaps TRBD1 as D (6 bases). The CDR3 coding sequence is TGCGCCAGCAGCCAAGGCATCTCCAGGGGCAGGGAGACCCAGTACTTC. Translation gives CASSQGISRGRETQYF.